The clone carrying this T cell receptor beta chain was seen once. Its target is unknown. These data originate in a study of beta chain features in type 1 diabetes. Study observations and caveats: A greater similarity of naive, central memory and Treg TCRB repertoires was seen among patients than among healthy donors. People with Type 1 diabetes carried modestly yet significantly shorter TCRB CDR3s in all four CD4+ subsets. When cDNA is sequenced, cells with high TCR expression could be over-represented.

The isolated RNA, all of it, was reverse transcribed, so expressed TCRB transcripts were what got sequenced. Approximately 3.6 million reads per sample on average were obtained from naive, central memory and regulatory T cell samples. Using immunoSEQ multiplex PCR, the repertoire was profiled, and TCRdb retains in-frame clones only, with some absent. The sample yields roughly 250,000 clones, approximately 70% seen once. Germline lookup yields CDR1 SGHDT and CDR2 YYEEEE. The junction had 7 bases not matched to a gene; V was cut back by 4 bases and J by 10 bases. This CDR3 is built from 14 residues. The material sequenced was naive CD4+ T cells from blood. The chain is built from TRBV5-6 and TRBJ2-1; TRBD1 matches 11 bases. The clonotype comes from a young man in good health. CDR3 sequence reads: CASSAGQGAGEQFF. The CDR3 DNA is TGTGCCAGCAGCGCTGGACAGGGGGCAGGCGAGCAGTTCTTC.